A single sample gave rise to the 23 T cell receptor beta chains below, sequenced in a study of T cell responses to AZD1222 COVID-19 vaccine. Assay: immunoSEQ multiplex PCR; the TCRdb copy retains only in-frame clones and omits some. There are 200,000 or so clones in the sample; about 87% occur only once, and 5% to 7% lies in the top ten. The sequencing here drew on peripheral blood, taken on day 0 of AZD1222 vaccination. The origin of the receptors is an adult in good health.

The V call is TRBV5-5, the J call TRBJ1-5; no clear D. This CDR3 is 13 amino acids long. Per germline, CDR1 SGHKS and CDR2 YYEKEE (reference sequence). Trimming cost V 0 bases and J 9 bases, with 10 bases left between them. CDR3 residues: CASSLDHGRPQHF. The CDR3 nucleotides read TGTGCCAGCAGCTTGGACCACGGACGGCCCCAGCATTTT.

The chain has TRBV6-2 or TRBV6-3 and TRBJ1-2, with D possibly matching TRBD1 (6 bases). The CDR3 sequence is 11 residues long. V dropped 6 bases and J dropped 7 bases, with 9 bases sitting between them. From germline, CDR1 is MNHEY and CDR2 SVGEGT. The CDR3 region is CASSQGGGYTF. CDR3 DNA: TGTGCCAGCAGCCAAGGGGGTGGCTACACCTTC.

The rearrangement links TRBV3-1 (or the pseudogene TRBV3-2) to TRBJ2-1; tentative D call: TRBD2 (5 bases). The CDR3 length is 17 residues. V was pared by 0 bases and J by 2 bases, with 14 bases between. Germline V CDR1 and CDR2: LGHDT, YNNKEL (reference sequence). The CDR3 spells CASSQDRSRGAYNEQFF. Here the CDR3 DNA reads TGTGCCAGCAGCCAAGACAGATCTCGGGGTGCCTACAATGAGCAGTTCTTC.

Only one count was recorded for this clone. The genes are TRBV7-2 and TRBJ1-4; 8 bases match TRBD1. The CDR3 loop spans 14 amino acids. Trimming removed 4 bases from V and 7 bases from J; junction bases left unmatched: 5. Per the germline V gene, CDR1 is SGHTA and CDR2 is FQGNSA. CDR3 in amino acids: CASSSDRGAEKLFF. DNA for the CDR3: TGTGCCAGCAGCTCCGACAGGGGCGCTGAAAAACTGTTTTTT.

The V gene is TRBV15, the J gene TRBJ2-3; 9 positions agree with TRBD1. The CDR3 has 15 amino acids. Trimming removed 2 bases from V and 3 bases from J; junction bases left unmatched: 3. Germline CDR1 LNHNV, CDR2 YYDKDF (reference sequence). The CDR3 DNA is TGTGCCACCAGCAGACGACAGGGGGTAACAGATACGCAGTATTTT. This sequence encodes CATSRRQGVTDTQYF.

The V gene is TRBV6-2 or TRBV6-3, the J gene TRBJ1-2; 8 bases line up with TRBD1. V dropped 2 bases and J dropped 6; count of bases not matched to a gene: 2. This CDR3 region has 13 residues. Germline values: CDR1 MNHEY, CDR2 SVGEGT. CDR3 in amino acids: CASSYTRGHGYTF. CDR3 bases: TGTGCCAGCAGTTACACCAGGGGGCATGGCTACACCTTC.

The V and J genes are TRBV7-9 and TRBJ1-5; 7 bases fit TRBD1. This CDR3 is built from 14 residues. J was trimmed by 7 bases and V by 4 bases; bases with no gene match: 7. Germline CDR1 and CDR2: SEHNR and FQNEAQ (reference sequence). The CDR3 protein is CASSSDRDWQPQHF. The CDR3 region has the DNA TGTGCCAGCAGCTCAGACAGGGACTGGCAGCCCCAGCATTTT. The full variable domain, with the rest looked up from reference TRBV7-9 and TRBJ1-5, is DTGVSQNPRHKITKRGQNVTFRCDPISEHNRLYWYRQTLGQGPEFLTYFQNEAQLEKSRLLSDRFSAERPKGSFSTLEIQRTEQGDSAMYLCASSSDRDWQPQHFGDGTRLSIL.

This rearrangement joins TRBV6-5 to TRBJ1-3; D not resolved. Germline V gene lookup returns CDR1 MNHEY and CDR2 SVGAGI. Trimming removed 7 bases from V and 0 bases from J, with 10 bases in between. The CDR3 sequence is 14 residues long. The CDR3 DNA reads TGTGCCAGCAACTCCCCGAACTCTGGAAACACCATATATTTT. This encodes CASNSPNSGNTIYF.

V gene TRBV5-4 combines with J gene TRBJ1-4; a possible D gene is TRBD1 (6 bases). This CDR3 has 15 amino acids. Germline CDR1 and CDR2: SGHNT and YYREEE (reference sequence). Trimming took off 2 bases at V and 8 bases at J, with 16 bases between the two ends. This CDR3 is CASSLGQGNGEKLFF. Written as DNA, the CDR3 is TGTGCCAGCAGCTTAGGCCAGGGGAATGGCGAAAAACTGTTTTTT.

This chain links TRBV30 with TRBJ2-5; TRBD2 is a possible D gene (7 bases). The germline V gene has CDR1 GTSNPN and CDR2 SVGIG (reference sequence). V lost 5 bases and J 4 bases, leaving 20 bases between the germline ends. The CDR3 sequence is 15 residues long. The CDR3 loop reads CAWGVGGGGGETQYF. The CDR3 region has the DNA TGTGCCTGGGGGGTAGGCGGGGGCGGAGGAGAGACCCAGTACTTC.

With respect to this clone: The identical CDR3 is also encoded by other nucleotide sequences in the sample. The rearrangement uses TRBV9 and TRBJ1-3; tentative D call: TRBD1 (6 bases). The CDR3 sequence is 14 residues long. Germline CDR1 SGDLS, CDR2 YYNGEE. Deletions cut 0 bases from V and 4 bases from J, with 8 bases between. The DNA for the CDR3 is TGTGCCAGCAGCGTAGGGGGGCTCGGAAACACCATATATTTT. Its protein product is CASSVGGLGNTIYF.

This chain uses TRBV29-1 with TRBJ2-1; the match to TRBD2 covers 11 bases. V dropped 5 bases and J dropped 5; count of bases not matched to a gene: 8. CDR3 length: 15 amino acids. The germline gives CDR1 SQVTM, CDR2 ANQGSEA. CDR3 sequence (DNA): TGCAGCGTTTCAAAACGACTAGCGGGACACAATGAGCAGTTCTTC. This encodes CSVSKRLAGHNEQFF.

This clone was seen more than once but under ten times. This chain joins TRBV4-3 and TRBJ1-6, with D tentatively TRBD1 (6 bases). The CDR3 has 15 residues. The V gene lost 1 base and the J gene lost 9 bases, with 13 bases spanning the gap. Germline values: CDR1 LGHNA, CDR2 YSLEER. This CDR3 reads CASSQASQGGSPLHF. The CDR3 DNA follows: TGCGCCAGCAGCCAAGCTTCACAGGGCGGTTCACCCCTCCACTTT.

The rearrangement uses TRBV5-1 and TRBJ2-3; 14 positions match TRBD2. V was clipped by 4 bases and J by 3 bases; unmatched bases: 10. CDR3 length: 18 amino acids. Germline-derived CDR1 and CDR2 are SGHRS and YFSETQ. CDR3 protein: CASSTTSGGAGSTDTQYF. The DNA of the CDR3 is TGCGCCAGCAGCACGACTAGCGGGGGGGCAGGATCTACAGATACGCAGTATTTT.

This clone was seen only once. The rearrangement joins TRBV3-1 (or the pseudogene TRBV3-2) to TRBJ2-2; possible D gene TRBD2, 6 bases. This CDR3 region has 14 residues. CDR1 and CDR2 (germline): LGHDT, YNNKEL (reference sequence). V lost 1 base, J lost 5 bases, and 8 bases lay in between. The CDR3 region is CASSQGGGTGELFF. In DNA, the CDR3 is TGTGCCAGCAGCCAAGGGGGAGGAACCGGGGAGCTGTTTTTT.

This rearrangement joins TRBV6-5 to TRBJ1-3; D is possibly TRBD1 (6 bases). Trimming took off 6 bases at V and 4 bases at J, with 10 bases between the two ends. CDR1 and CDR2 (germline): MNHEY, SVGAGI. This CDR3 is 13 amino acids long. As DNA, the CDR3 is TGTGCCAGCAGGGCCGGGACAGGAAACACCATATATTTT. Translation gives CASRAGTGNTIYF.

The chain joins TRBV27 to TRBJ1-2, with D unclear. The CDR3 contains 12 residues. Trimming stripped 3 bases from V and 8 bases from J, with 10 bases between. Germline V gene sequence: CDR1 MNHEY, CDR2 SMNVEV (reference sequence). CDR3: CASSFEGGGYTF. In DNA form, the CDR3 reads TGTGCCAGCAGTTTCGAAGGAGGAGGCTACACCTTC.

The chain uses TRBV7-9 and TRBJ2-1; 10 nucleotides agree with TRBD2. The germline CDR1 and CDR2 sequences are SEHNR and FQNEAQ (reference sequence). CDR3 size: 15 residues. The J segment lost 4 bases and the V segment lost 5 bases, leaving 5 bases of the junction unmatched. The CDR3 nucleotides read TGTGCCAGCAGCGCCCGACTAGCGGGTTACAATGAGCAGTTCTTC. Translation gives CASSARLAGYNEQFF.

This chain uses TRBV6-1 with TRBJ1-3; 10 nucleotides line up with TRBD1. With V trimmed by 2 bases and J by 4 bases, 5 bases remained unmatched. Looked up from germline, CDR1 is MNHNS and CDR2 is SASEGT. CDR3 length: 16 amino acids. CDR3 protein: CASSEYGTGAGNTIYF. The CDR3 bases are TGTGCCAGCAGTGAATATGGGACAGGGGCCGGAAACACCATATATTTT.

The CDR3 DNA reads TGTGCCTGGAGTGTACCGGGCACTGGGAGCAATCAGCCCCAGCATTTT. Its protein product is CAWSVPGTGSNQPQHF. This rearrangement joins TRBV30 to TRBJ1-5; no firm D call. The V end lost 0 bases, the J end lost 1 base, and 13 bases lay between the germline ends. The length of the CDR3 is 16 residues. Germline lookup yields CDR1 GTSNPN and CDR2 SVGIG (reference sequence). Complete variable domain (other parts from reference TRBV30 and TRBJ1-5): SQTIHQWPATLVQPVGSPLSLECTVEGTSNPNLYWYRQAAGRGLQLLFYSVGIGQISSEVPQNLSASRPQDRQFILSSKKLLLSDSGFYLCAWSVPGTGSNQPQHFGDGTRLSIL.

This clone was found a few times. The rearrangement uses TRBV10-3 and TRBJ2-2, with D maybe TRBD2 (7 bases). The CDR3 has 14 residues. Germline CDR1 ENHRY, CDR2 SYGVKD. This CDR3 reads CAARGGRETGELFF. The CDR3 DNA reads as TGTGCAGCCAGGGGAGGGAGAGAGACCGGGGAGCTGTTTTTT.

This sequence joins TRBV6-5 and TRBJ1-2, with D unresolved. Germline loops: CDR1 MNHEY, CDR2 SVGAGI. This CDR3 is built from 15 residues. Between the trimmed V and J ends, which lost 4 bases and 6 bases, there was a span of 18 bases. The CDR3 region is CASSSQTPRFNGYTF. The DNA for the CDR3 is TGTGCCAGCAGTTCCCAGACCCCCCGTTTCAATGGCTACACCTTC.

This chain uses TRBV28 with TRBJ2-1; 12 bases agree with TRBD2. The CDR3 runs 13 residues. The V segment lost 2 bases and the J segment 12 bases; nucleotides outside the gene matches: 2. Germline loops: CDR1 MDHEN, CDR2 SYDVKM. CDR3 in amino acids: CASSLGTSGLQFF. DNA of the CDR3: TGTGCCAGCAGTTTAGGGACTAGCGGGTTGCAGTTCTTC.